The rows below give T cell receptor beta chains drawn from one sample of a study of T cell responses to AZD1222 COVID-19 vaccine. Sequencing used immunoSEQ multiplex PCR; TCRdb keeps in-frame clones, though not all of them. Counted here are roughly 81,000 clones, approximately 86% occurring once; the ten biggest clones make up approximately 8%. This material consisted of peripheral blood, taken on day 0 of AZD1222 vaccination. Receptors were obtained from an adult in good health. The CDR3 runs from the conserved cysteine through the conserved F or W. A D gene is named only where the DNA matches it firmly. Only some rows state a clone size, as once, few, many or a class for expanded clones.

abundance	v_gene	d_gene	j_gene	CDR3nt	CDR3aa
.	TRBV29-1	.	TRBJ1-2	TGCAGCGTTGACCCCGAAAGCGGGGGTACCTATGGCTACACCTTC	CSVDPESGGTYGYTF
.	TRBV28	TRBD2	TRBJ2-4	TGTGCCAGCAGTCCCCCGGGGGGGATAGCCAAAAACATTCAGTACTTC	CASSPPGGIAKNIQYF
.	TRBV19	.	TRBJ1-5	TGTGCCAGTAGTCGCGGACAGTTAAATCAGCCCCAGCATTTT	CASSRGQLNQPQHF
once	TRBV11-3	.	TRBJ2-1	TGTGCCAGCAGCCCCGGGACGGGGAACTACAATGAGCAGTTCTTC	CASSPGTGNYNEQFF
once	TRBV28	.	TRBJ2-3	TGTGCCAGCAGTACTGTCACAGATACGCAGTATTTT	CASSTVTDTQYF
.	TRBV5-6	TRBD1	TRBJ2-1	TGTGCCAGCAGCTTGGAAGGGACAGTCCTATACAATGAGCAGTTCTTC	CASSLEGTVLYNEQFF
.	TRBV28	TRBD1	TRBJ1-1	TGTGCCACATCTGAGGGGACAGGGACGAACACTGAAGCTTTCTTT	CATSEGTGTNTEAFF
.	TRBV5-1	.	TRBJ1-2	TGCGCCAGCAGCCGGAATTCTGACAGGTCGAGGGTTGGCTATGGCTACACCTTC	CASSRNSDRSRVGYGYTF
.	TRBV18	TRBD1	TRBJ2-7	TGTGCCAGCTCAAGGGACAGGGGATCCTACGAGCAGTACTTC	CASSRDRGSYEQYF
.	TRBV19	.	TRBJ1-5	TGTGCCAGTAGTTGGGCAGAGAGCAATCAGCCCCAGCATTTT	CASSWAESNQPQHF
.	TRBV7-2	.	TRBJ1-1	TGTGCCAGCAGCTTCACCGGGGGGCTGGAAACTGAAGCTTTCTTT	CASSFTGGLETEAFF
.	TRBV7-2	.	TRBJ2-7	TGTGCCAGCAGCCAAGGGGGGGAAAGAATCGAGCAGTACTTC	CASSQGGERIEQYF
.	TRBV9	TRBD1	TRBJ1-6	TGTGCCAGCAGCCCTTTCGGGACAGGGAGATCACCCCTCCACTTT	CASSPFGTGRSPLHF
.	TRBV6-5	TRBD1	TRBJ1-1	TGTGCCAGCAGCGGACAGGGAGGAGAAGCTTTCTTT	CASSGQGGEAFF
few	TRBV5-8	.	TRBJ2-5	TGTGCCAGCAGCGTTGGAGGCGCGGAGACCCAGTACTTC	CASSVGGAETQYF
.	TRBV10-2	.	TRBJ2-6	TGCGCCAGCAGGGACAGCTCTGGGGCCAACGTCCTGACTTTC	CASRDSSGANVLTF
.	TRBV6-2/TRBV6-3	TRBD1	TRBJ1-5	TGTGCCAGCAGCTTAGGGACAGAGAATCAGCCCCAGCATTTT	CASSLGTENQPQHF
.	TRBV15	TRBD1	TRBJ2-1	TGTGCCACCAGCAGACCTTACAGGGGTGCGGACAATGAGCAGTTCTTC	CATSRPYRGADNEQFF
.	TRBV2	.	TRBJ1-5	TGTGCCAGCAGTGACGGGGGATTCGGCAATCAGCCCCAGCATTTT	CASSDGGFGNQPQHF
.	TRBV7-9	.	TRBJ2-7	TGTGCCAGCAGCTTCTCCGGGACGGAATACTACGAGCAGTACTTC	CASSFSGTEYYEQYF
.	TRBV10-2	.	TRBJ2-1	TGCGCCAGCAGTGAATGGGATGAGCAGTTCTTC	CASSEWDEQFF
.	TRBV28	TRBD1	TRBJ1-1	TGTGCCAGCAGCCCTATTGACAGGGTGAACACTGAAGCTTTCTTT	CASSPIDRVNTEAFF
few	TRBV7-8	TRBD1	TRBJ2-5	TGTGCCAGCAATTTCCGGGACAGGGTGTTGGAGACCCAGTACTTC	CASNFRDRVLETQYF
once	TRBV4-1	.	TRBJ1-5	TGCGCCAGCAGCGACCAAGGCCTGGGGACACACAATCAGCCCCAGCATTTT	CASSDQGLGTHNQPQHF
.	TRBV19	.	TRBJ2-5	TGTGACTCTATCAAATACTCCGAGGAGACCCAGTACTTC	CDSIKYSEETQYF
.	TRBV19	.	TRBJ1-5	TGTGCCAGTAGTAGGGAGCAATCCAATCAGCCCCAGCATTTT	CASSREQSNQPQHF
once	TRBV18	.	TRBJ1-5	TGTGCCAGCTCACCAAGGGTCCCCTCAGGAGACAATCAGCCCCAGCATTTT	CASSPRVPSGDNQPQHF
few	TRBV2	.	TRBJ2-1	TGTGCCAGCGAGAAGGGCAATGAGCAGTTCTTC	CASEKGNEQFF
.	TRBV19	.	TRBJ1-4	TGTGCCAGTAGTATAGATCTCGAGACAACTAATGAAAAACTGTTTTTT	CASSIDLETTNEKLFF
.	TRBV2	.	TRBJ2-2	TGTGCCAGCAGTGTGTCTCAGGGGAACACCGGGGAGCTGTTTTTT	CASSVSQGNTGELFF
.	TRBV28	.	TRBJ1-4	TGTGCCAGCAGTGAGCGGGGTGAAAAACTGTTTTTT	CASSERGEKLFF
.	TRBV5-4	.	TRBJ2-7	TGTGCCAGCAGCTTGGTCACAGGGCGAGAACAGGAGCAGTACTTC	CASSLVTGREQEQYF
.	TRBV24-1	TRBD2	TRBJ2-5	TGTGCCACCAGCCCCGGACTAGAGGGGACCCAGTACTTC	CATSPGLEGTQYF
few	TRBV7-9	.	TRBJ1-2	TGTGCCAGCAGCCAGCTTCGACCGGGACGCCGATCGGGCACCTTC	CASSQLRPGRRSGTF
.	TRBV9	.	TRBJ1-3	TGTGCCAGCAGCGTTGTGGGGGCAGCTGGAAACACCATATATTTT	CASSVVGAAGNTIYF
.	TRBV5-8	TRBD1	TRBJ2-1	TGTGCCAGCACCATCTTCAGAGGACAGGGGGCCCGCGAACCTTCGGATGAGCAGTTCTTC	CASTIFRGQGAREPSDEQFF
few	TRBV5-1	TRBD1	TRBJ1-2	TGCGCCAGCAGCTTGGGACAGGGAGTAAGAGGCTATGGCTACACCTTC	CASSLGQGVRGYGYTF
.	TRBV5-1	TRBD1	TRBJ1-6	TGCGCCAGCAGCTTGGACGGACAGGGAACAGGGACAGGAACCCTCCACTTT	CASSLDGQGTGTGTLHF
few	TRBV5-1	.	TRBJ1-4	TGCGCCAGCAGCTTACAGGGACAAGCTAATGAAAAACTGTTTTTT	CASSLQGQANEKLFF
.	TRBV19	TRBD1	TRBJ2-7	TGTGCCAGTAGTATGAGACAGGGATCGGACGAGCAGTACTTC	CASSMRQGSDEQYF
.	TRBV19	.	TRBJ1-2	TGTGCCAGTAGTATCGTGGGGGGCGCGGTTGGCTACACCTTC	CASSIVGGAVGYTF
.	TRBV28	TRBD2	TRBJ2-5	TGTGCCAGCAGTTCATTAGCGGGGGCCGGGGCCCAGTACTTC	CASSSLAGAGAQYF
.	TRBV28	.	TRBJ2-6	TGTGCCAGCAGTTTTATTGCTGGGGCCAACGTCCTGACTTTC	CASSFIAGANVLTF